The 12 T cell receptor beta chains listed next were all sequenced from one sample in a study of vaccination and CD4 T cells after COVID-19. With the Oncomine TCR Beta short-read assay, DNA from cultured CD4+ T cells was sequenced. TCRdb used MiXCR to reprocess the PCR reads, holding one entry per CDR3 protein. The data show about 8,900 distinct CDR3 sequences, approximately 64% seen once. No antigen is known for these receptors. Stated treatment: 10-day PBMC culture with coronavirus spike peptide pools or control peptides (ViraFEST assay). The sample consisted of CD4+ T cells from blood, cultured in vitro. These receptors were taken from a human donor who had recovered from COVID-19.

This clonotype was counted between two and nine times. This sequence joins TRBV7-2 and TRBJ1-5; D uncertain. CDR3 size: 15 residues. V was pared by 3 bases and J by 7 bases, with 16 bases between. Per the germline V gene, CDR1 is SGHTA and CDR2 is FQGNSA. The CDR3 DNA reads TGTGCCAGCAGCTTGACCTCAGCTTCGGGGCAGCCCCAGCATTTT. Amino acid sequence: CASSLTSASGQPQHF.

V and J are TRBV6-2 or TRBV6-3 and TRBJ2-1; D is possibly TRBD2 (5 bases). The germline V gene encodes CDR1 MNHEY and CDR2 SVGEGT. The CDR3 sequence is 14 residues long. V was shortened by 0 bases and J by 3 bases, with 6 bases between the two germline ends. In DNA form, the CDR3 reads TGTGCCAGCAGTTACTCGAGGGTCTACAATGAGCAGTTCTTC. Translated, it gives CASSYSRVYNEQFF.

This clonotype was detected once. V gene TRBV7-8 combines with J gene TRBJ2-1; D remains unclear. Between the trimmed V and J ends, which lost 1 base and 9 bases, there was a span of 16 bases. The CDR3 has 15 amino acids. The V gene's germline CDR1 is SGHVS and CDR2 FQNEAQ. The CDR3 protein is CASSLESSRSIEQFF. CDR3 sequence (DNA): TGTGCCAGCAGCTTAGAGTCTAGTAGGTCGATTGAGCAGTTCTTC.

The sample holds a few counts of this clonotype. This rearrangement joins TRBV19 to TRBJ2-3, with 9 nucleotides matching TRBD2. Per germline, CDR1 LNHDA and CDR2 SQIVND (reference sequence). This CDR3 is 15 amino acids long. V lost 6 bases and J lost 0; bases outside the gene matches: 4. This CDR3 reads CASSRLADSTDTQYF. CDR3 DNA sequence: TGTGCCAGTAGCCGACTAGCGGACAGCACAGATACGCAGTATTTT.

V and J are TRBV7-2 and TRBJ2-3; no clear D. Germline V gene lookup returns CDR1 SGHTA and CDR2 FQGNSA. V was cut by 5 bases and J by 1 base, with 16 bases left in between. The CDR3 loop spans 16 amino acids. CDR3 coding DNA: TGTGCCAGCAGCGCCGAACTTTTTCTTCGCACAGATACGCAGTATTTT. Translating gives CASSAELFLRTDTQYF.

The gene calls are TRBV12-3 or TRBV12-4 and TRBJ1-3; D not resolved. The CDR3 sequence is 13 residues long. V gave up 7 bases and J gave up 4 bases, with 11 bases separating them. Here the CDR3 DNA reads TGTGCCAGCACCGCTACCGGAGGAAACACCATATATTTT. This encodes CASTATGGNTIYF.

The V and J genes are TRBV6-2 or TRBV6-3 and TRBJ2-3, with D unresolved. The CDR3 loop spans 15 amino acids. Germline V CDR1 and CDR2: MNHEY, SVGEGT. V dropped 2 bases and J dropped 2 bases, with 11 bases sitting between them. The CDR3 loop reads CASSYDGSTTDTQYF. The CDR3 nucleotides are TGTGCCAGCAGTTACGATGGCTCGACCACAGATACGCAGTATTTT.

The V gene is TRBV28, the J gene TRBJ2-3; TRBD2 is a possible D gene (7 bases). The germline V and J ends were trimmed by 4 bases and 1 base, with 18 bases remaining between them. The CDR3 extends over 17 amino acids. Per germline, CDR1 MDHEN and CDR2 SYDVKM. The CDR3 DNA follows: TGTGCCAGCAGTTCCGGGGGAGGGGGAGCGGGCACAGATACGCAGTATTTT. Amino acid sequence: CASSSGGGGAGTDTQYF.

The rearrangement uses TRBV20-1 and TRBJ2-7; the D is unclear. Germline values: CDR1 DFQATT, CDR2 SNEGSKA (reference sequence). V lost 3 bases, J lost 5 bases, and 11 bases lay in between. This CDR3 comprises 12 residues. This CDR3 reads CSARNRPDEQYF. CDR3 sequence (DNA): TGCAGTGCTAGGAACAGACCCGACGAGCAGTACTTC.

This chain uses TRBV7-9 with TRBJ2-5; no definite D call. The V and J ends lost 8 bases and 2 bases respectively, with 6 bases between them. The CDR3 has 11 residues. CDR1 and CDR2 from the germline V gene are SEHNR and FQNEAQ (reference sequence). The CDR3 here is CASGKQETQYF. The CDR3 DNA reads TGTGCCAGCGGTAAACAAGAGACCCAGTACTTC. The entire variable domain, with the rest obtained from reference TRBV7-9 and TRBJ2-5, is as follows: DTGVSQNPRHKITKRGQNVTFRCDPISEHNRLYWYRQTLGQGPEFLTYFQNEAQLEKSRLLSDRFSAERPKGSFSTLEIQRTEQGDSAMYLCASGKQETQYFGPGTRLLVL.

The V call is TRBV7-2, the J call TRBJ2-2, with 7 bases aligning to TRBD1. In germline, CDR1 is SGHTA, CDR2 FQGNSA. This CDR3 region has 15 residues. Trimming took 5 bases from V and 5 from J; bases not matched to a gene: 8. CDR3 nucleotides: TGTGCCAGCAGCCGACAGGGCCCAGGGACCGGGGAGCTGTTTTTT. It is translated as CASSRQGPGTGELFF.

This clonotype is a singleton in its sample. The chain joins TRBV6-1 to TRBJ2-1; 10 bases line up with TRBD1. This CDR3 comprises 14 residues. The V and J ends lost 4 bases and 8 bases, in that order; junction bases with no gene match: 5. Germline V lookup: CDR1 MNHNS, CDR2 SASEGT. In nucleotides, the CDR3 is TGTGCCAGCAGTGTCGACAGGGGGCGCCATGAGCAGTTCTTC. This encodes CASSVDRGRHEQFF.